This TCR beta chain was profiled in a study of shared clonotypes between healthy human individuals (dated by TCRdb to the early 2020s). For the wider study: A few men and two women, aged 18 to 49 years, made up the cohort. Per donor, three plates each were used for CD4 naive and CD4 memory, two for CD8 naive, and one for CD8 memory. To increase sequencing depth and limit assay-specific biases, TCR repertoire library preparation and sequencing were carried out by different laboratories using diverse techniques. Leukapheresis yielded between about 0.9 and 9.5 billion PBMCs per donor. Blood TCR repertoires of a handful of healthy adults were deeply sequenced to estimate repertoire size and the extent of clonotype sharing between individuals.

Using the deep immunoSEQ assay, multiplex PCR amplified TCR CDR3 regions from genomic DNA. Genomic DNA extracted from each cell subset was distributed evenly over all wells of several immunoSEQ 96-well plates, and each plate served as one replicate. For sorted subsets, 200 to 250 ng genomic DNA, equal to tens of thousands of T cell genomes, was loaded into each replicate PCR. Purified libraries were measured with a Qubit 3.0 fluorometer, size-checked on a Bioanalyzer 2100, and measured again with the KAPA Library Quantification kit. Each immunoSEQ 96-well plate was sequenced on its own single-read 150-cycle Illumina NextSeq 550 flow cell. The original pipeline was this. Because the immunoSEQ output held only junctional sequences and lacked quality scores, the filtering could not match the filtering applied to full-length reads. To assign V/J genes and CDR3, sequences were annotated using PyIR, a Python wrapper for IgBLAST v1.9, with IMGT germline references. Reads were removed for weak V/J assignments (E-value above 1e-6), missing CDR3, stop codons, out-of-frame junctions, or ambiguous translated residues. V3J clonotypes were defined as sequences sharing an identical inferred V gene, J gene, and CDR3 amino acid sequence. Percentage overlap between repertoires was calculated by dividing the number of shared unique clonotypes by the size of the smaller repertoire. Three approaches were used to assess repertoire richness: RTK rarefaction, the Chao1 estimator, and Recon v2.1 estimates of unobserved clonotypes. Generation probabilities were computed with OLGA for all TCRbeta clonotypes obtained by the gDNA method from a few donors. The clones in this table, taken by TCRdb from immuneACCESS, are in-frame only. Not every clone is retained; where verified, under half of the shortfall comes from an unresolved V gene, and the cause of the rest is unknown. V, J and clone size derive from that table, while D and trimming were established from the DNA sequence. Recorded for this sample are a few million clones; around nine tenths of them occurred a single time. Under 0.15% of the sample is in the top ten clones.

The donors were healthy, HIV-negative adults who had no recently reported acute infections or vaccinations. Only Caucasian adults living in Nashville, Tennessee, USA were represented among the donors. CD4+ T cells were enriched by magnetic negative selection, after which naive cells were positively selected on CD45RA and the negative fraction was taken as the memory subset. Blood was collected by leukapheresis, and PBMCs were isolated by Ficoll-Histopaque density gradient centrifugation and then cryopreserved in liquid nitrogen vapor phase. Analytical flow cytometry was used to check the purity and quantity of each magnetically sorted T cell population. Genomic DNA was isolated from each sorted fraction and quantified by UV absorbance on a Nanodrop 2000c. What the study reported, not specific to this receptor: Naive subsets generally had larger estimated clonotype richness than memory subsets. Sampling was restricted to blood, and TCR repertoires in tissue are likely to differ from TCR repertoires in blood. Across a few donors, approximately 4.6% of naive CD4, over 3% of naive CD8, approximately 2.5% of memory CD4, and about 0.44% of memory CD8 clonotypes were shared. Because the study included a small number of donors, the genetic and exposure-history diversity represented was limited. Even with the large sequencing depth, rarefaction of the sorted-subset datasets indicated that sequencing was incomplete. Clonotypes shared by all four sorted-subset donors showed higher generation probabilities than non-shared clonotypes. Pairwise subsampling led to the expectation that sequencing depth would affect the degree of clonotype sharing among donors.

The germline V gene (reference sequence) gives CDR1 as GTSNPN and CDR2 as SVGIG. V was cut back by 5 bases and J by 0 bases, leaving a gap of 8 bases between them. The CDR3 starts with the cysteine, ends with the phenylalanine, and has 13 residues. Only the CDR3 DNA stays, 39 bases, in frame from base 1. As regards this clone: The specificity of this receptor is unknown. Base quality data are lacking; no much larger clone is found one base away.

Sequenced input: naive CD4+ T cells sorted from blood. In the paper's terms, the cell subset or site label means: CD45RA+ positively selected. The chain is made from TRBV30 and TRBJ2-1; no confident D gene assignment can be made. This sequence was found in a young man in good health. The bases read TGTGCCTGGGACGGCGACTCCTACAATGAGCAGTTCTTC. This gives the protein CAWDGDSYNEQFF.